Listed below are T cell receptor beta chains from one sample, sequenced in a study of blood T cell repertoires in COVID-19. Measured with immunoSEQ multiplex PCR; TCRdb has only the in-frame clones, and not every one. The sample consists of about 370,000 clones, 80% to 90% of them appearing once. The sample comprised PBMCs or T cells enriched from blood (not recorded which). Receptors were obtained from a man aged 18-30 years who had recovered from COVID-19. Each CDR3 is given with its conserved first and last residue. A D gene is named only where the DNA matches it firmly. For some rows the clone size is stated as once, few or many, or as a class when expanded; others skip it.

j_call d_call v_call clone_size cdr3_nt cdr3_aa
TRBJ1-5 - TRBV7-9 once TGTGCCAGCAGCTTAGAAGCATCTCAGCCCCAGCATTTT CASSLEASQPQHF
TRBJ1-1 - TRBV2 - TGTGCCAGCACCAGGGAATCTAGGATGAACACTGAAGCTTTCTTT CASTRESRMNTEAFF
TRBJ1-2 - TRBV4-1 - TGCGCCAGCAGCCAGTCGACAGGCTTCTATGGCTACACCTTC CASSQSTGFYGYTF
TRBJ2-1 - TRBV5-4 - TGTGCCAGCAGCTCCGCAGGGATTCCCACTTATGAGCAGTTCTTC CASSSAGIPTYEQFF
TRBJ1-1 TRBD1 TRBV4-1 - TGCGCCAGCAGCCAAGGGCTAGGGGGACAGGGGAACACTGAAGCTTTCTTT CASSQGLGGQGNTEAFF
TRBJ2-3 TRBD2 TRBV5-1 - TGCGCCAGCAGCTTGGTAGCGGGGGGGCGAAATACGCAGTATTTT CASSLVAGGRNTQYF
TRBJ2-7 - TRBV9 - TGTGCCAGCAGCGTAGGGGTAGGGGCCACCTACGAGCAGTACTTC CASSVGVGATYEQYF
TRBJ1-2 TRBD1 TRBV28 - TGTGCCAGCAGCCTTGAGGGACAGGATGGCTACACCTTC CASSLEGQDGYTF
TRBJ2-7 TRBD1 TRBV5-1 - TGCGCCAGCAGCTTGCTGACTGCGGGACAGGGAAACGAGCAGTACTTC CASSLLTAGQGNEQYF
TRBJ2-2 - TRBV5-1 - TGCGCCAGCAGCTTGGCCCCAGGGTCGAACACCGGGGAGCTGTTTTTT CASSLAPGSNTGELFF
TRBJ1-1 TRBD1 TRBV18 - TGTGCCAGCTCCCGCGACAGGGACACTGAAGCTTTCTTT CASSRDRDTEAFF
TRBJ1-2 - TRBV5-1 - TGCGCCACCCGTCCAGGGGAGAGAGGCGGCTACACCTTC CATRPGERGGYTF
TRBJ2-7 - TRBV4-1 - TGCGCCAGCAGCCAAGAAACAAGGCTAGTCAGCGAGCAGTACTTC CASSQETRLVSEQYF
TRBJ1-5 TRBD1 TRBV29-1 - TGCAGCGTTGTGGACTCAGGGGGCTTTCAGCCCCAGCATTTT CSVVDSGGFQPQHF
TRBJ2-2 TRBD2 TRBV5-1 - TGCGCCAGCAGCTTGTTATCAACTAGCGGGAGAAAGGGGAACACCGGGGAGCTGTTTTTT CASSLLSTSGRKGNTGELFF
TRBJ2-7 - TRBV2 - TGTGCCAGCAGGAGGGAGTCAACAGGGTCATACGAGCAGTACTTC CASRRESTGSYEQYF
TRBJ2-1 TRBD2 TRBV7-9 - TGTGCCAGCAGCCCTCCTGGGGGGGGATACAATGAGCAGTTCTTC CASSPPGGGYNEQFF
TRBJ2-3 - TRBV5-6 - TGTGCCAGCAGCTTGAGGGGCGCAGATACGCAGTATTTT CASSLRGADTQYF
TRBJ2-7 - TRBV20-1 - TGCAGTGCTAGTATCCAGTCTTCCTACGAGCAGTACTTC CSASIQSSYEQYF
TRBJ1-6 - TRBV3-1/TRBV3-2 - TGTGCCAGCAGCCAAGGAGGGGGGGCCCTTGGATCACCCCTCCACTTT CASSQGGGALGSPLHF
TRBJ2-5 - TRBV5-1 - TGCGCCAGCAGCCCCCCAGGGGCTAGCGGACAAGAGACCCAGTACTTC CASSPPGASGQETQYF
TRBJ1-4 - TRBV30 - TGTGCCTGGAGTGTACTACCCCCTGGTGAAAAACTGTTTTTT CAWSVLPPGEKLFF
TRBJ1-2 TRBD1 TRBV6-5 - TGTGCCAGCAGTCGGGACAGTCTTTATGGCTACACCTTC CASSRDSLYGYTF
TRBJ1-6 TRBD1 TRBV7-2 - TGTGCCAGCAGCTTAGACAGGGGATGGAATTCACCCCTCCACTTT CASSLDRGWNSPLHF
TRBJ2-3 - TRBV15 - TGTGCCACCAGCAGAGATCAGGCGGGCCAACTAAGAACAGATACGCAGTATTTT CATSRDQAGQLRTDTQYF
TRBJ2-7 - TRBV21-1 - TGTGCCAGCACCCTTAGACAGGGTGCCTACGAGCAGTACTTC CASTLRQGAYEQYF
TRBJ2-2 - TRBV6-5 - TGTGCCAGCAGTCCTAACACCGGGGAGCTGTTTTTT CASSPNTGELFF
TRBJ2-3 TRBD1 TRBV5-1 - TGCGCCAGCAGCCTTCGGGACAGAACAGATACGCAGTATTTT CASSLRDRTDTQYF
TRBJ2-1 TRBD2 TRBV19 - TGTGCCAGTAGTCTCGGTAGCGGGGGCGAGTCATACAATGAGCAGTTCTTC CASSLGSGGESYNEQFF
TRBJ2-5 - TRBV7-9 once TGTGCCAGCAGCTTGTTTTTGAGGATCCAAGAGACCCAGTACTTC CASSLFLRIQETQYF
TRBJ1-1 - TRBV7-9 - TGTGCCAGCAGCTGGGAGGACACTGAAGCTTTCTTT CASSWEDTEAFF
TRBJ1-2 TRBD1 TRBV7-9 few TGTGCCAGCAGCGCAGGACAGGCTTATGGCTACACCTTC CASSAGQAYGYTF
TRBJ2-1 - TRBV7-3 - TGTGCCAGCAGCTCCCCGGCGGGGAATGAGCAGTTCTTC CASSSPAGNEQFF
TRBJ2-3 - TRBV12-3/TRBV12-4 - TGTGCCAGCAGTTTTGGCTTCACAGATACGCAGTATTTT CASSFGFTDTQYF
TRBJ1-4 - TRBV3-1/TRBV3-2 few TGTGCCAGCAGCTTCCTACAGGGTCGGAAAGAAAAACTGTTTTTT CASSFLQGRKEKLFF
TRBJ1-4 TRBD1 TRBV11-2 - TGTGCCAGCAGCTTACTAAGGGGGCAGGGGACTAATGAAAAACTGTTTTTT CASSLLRGQGTNEKLFF
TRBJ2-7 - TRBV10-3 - TGTGCCATCAGTGCATCAACGGGTAGCCCCTACGAGCAGTACTTC CAISASTGSPYEQYF
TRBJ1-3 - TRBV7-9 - TGTGCCAGCAGCTTAACAGGGCCCCTCCGTGGAAACACCATATATTTT CASSLTGPLRGNTIYF
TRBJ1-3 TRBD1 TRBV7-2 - TGTGCCAGCAGCTTAAAGGGGTCAGGGGGTGGTGGAAACACCATATATTTT CASSLKGSGGGGNTIYF
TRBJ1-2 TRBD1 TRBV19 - TGTGCCAGTAGCGGCACAAAAGACAGGGGGCGCAAGGAGGGCTACACCTTC CASSGTKDRGRKEGYTF
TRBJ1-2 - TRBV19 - TGTGCCAGTAGTAAGGGGGGGGCCCACTATGGCTACACCTTC CASSKGGAHYGYTF
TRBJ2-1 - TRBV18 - TGTGCCAGCTCACCAAGAGCCCATGAGCAGTTCTTC CASSPRAHEQFF
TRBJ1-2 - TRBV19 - TGTGCCAGTAGTATCCCGAACAGGGACCTCTATGGCTACACCTTC CASSIPNRDLYGYTF
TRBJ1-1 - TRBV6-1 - TGTGCCAGCAGTGAAGCCGGGGGGGAAGCTTTCTTT CASSEAGGEAFF
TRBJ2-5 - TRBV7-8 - TGTGCCAGCAGCAACCCTACGACTTCGCTCTCAGAGACCCAGTACTTC CASSNPTTSLSETQYF
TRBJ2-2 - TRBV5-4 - TGTGCCAGCAGCTTGGCGAGGGCGGGGACCGGGGAGCTGTTTTTT CASSLARAGTGELFF
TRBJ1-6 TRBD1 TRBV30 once TGTGCCTGGAGTAGAGGACAGGGGTATAATTCACCCCTCCACTTT CAWSRGQGYNSPLHF
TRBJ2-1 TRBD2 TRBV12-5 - TGTGCTAGTGGTTTCACCGGGACTAGCGGGAGTTATGAGCAGTTCTTC CASGFTGTSGSYEQFF
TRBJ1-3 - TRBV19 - TGTGCCAGTAGGGTCCAACAGGCTGGAAACACCATATATTTT CASRVQQAGNTIYF
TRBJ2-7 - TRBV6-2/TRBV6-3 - TGTGCCAGCAGCACGGGACTCGACGAGCAGTACTTC CASSTGLDEQYF
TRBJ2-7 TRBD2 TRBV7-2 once TGTGCCAGCAGCCAGGGACTAGCGGGAGCCGTCGGGCAGTACTTC CASSQGLAGAVGQYF
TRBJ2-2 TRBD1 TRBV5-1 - TGCGCCAGCAGCTTCGCGATGGACAGGGGGCCCGGGGAGCTGTTTTTT CASSFAMDRGPGELFF
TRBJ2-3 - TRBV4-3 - TGCGCCAGCAGCCAAGGGACTAGCACAGATACGCAGTATTTT CASSQGTSTDTQYF